This entry lists 32 T cell receptor beta chains sequenced from one sample in a study of cytomegalovirus exposure and HLA in healthy donors. In the PCR, 60 Vbeta and 13 Jbeta primers were used. The repertoire was sequenced with immunoSEQ multiplex PCR; TCRdb's copy has only in-frame clones and lacks some. The repertoire has 130,000 or so clones, 70% to 80% of them found once; the top ten carry about 3%. Sample: PBMCs. Receptor source: a young man in good health and CMV-seronegative.

A single count supports this clone. This chain connects TRBV5-1 to TRBJ2-7; 12 bases agree with TRBD2. This CDR3 comprises 16 residues. The trim removed 3 bases at V and 5 bases at J, leaving 9 bases unmatched. Germline V gene sequence: CDR1 SGHRS, CDR2 YFSETQ. CDR3 sequence reads: CASSSRETSGSDEQYF. CDR3 DNA: TGCGCCAGCAGCTCTAGGGAGACTAGCGGGAGCGACGAGCAGTACTTC.

This clone was counted only a few times. The rearrangement links TRBV30 to TRBJ2-5; no clear D. V was clipped by 2 bases and J by 4 bases, with 11 bases between them. CDR1 GTSNPN and CDR2 SVGIG come from the germline V gene (reference sequence). This CDR3 has 13 residues. CDR3 loop: CAWSIGERETQYF. The CDR3 DNA is TGTGCCTGGAGTATTGGAGAGCGAGAGACCCAGTACTTC.

The chain employs TRBV10-1 and TRBJ2-3; 14 bases align to TRBD2. This CDR3 comprises 16 residues. The junction had 5 bases not matched to a gene; V was cut back by 0 bases and J by 9 bases. Per the germline V gene, CDR1 is WNHNN and CDR2 is SYGVQD (reference sequence). CDR3 coding DNA: TGCGCCAGCAGTGAGTCGACTAGCGGGAGGGCCGGGACGCAGTATTTT. Protein product: CASSESTSGRAGTQYF.

About this clone itself: The junction differs from germline at one of its ends, possibly a read error. Within the sample, other DNA sequences also encode this same CDR3. V and J are TRBV18 and TRBJ1-1, with 7 nucleotides matching TRBD1. This CDR3 has 12 amino acids. Germline V gene lookup returns CDR1 KGHSH and CDR2 LQKENI. The CDR3 bases are TGTGCTAGCTCATCACAGGGGATTGAAGCTTTCTTT. Translating gives CASSSQGIEAFF.

The J gene is TRBJ2-3, the V gene TRBV15; the D gene is possibly TRBD1 (5 bases). V lost 3 bases and J lost 0, with 19 bases in between. CDR3 length: 18 amino acids. Germline V lookup: CDR1 LNHNV, CDR2 YYDKDF (reference sequence). Here the CDR3 reads CATSRGSRGVGSTDTQYF. DNA of the CDR3: TGTGCCACCAGCAGGGGTTCAAGGGGTGTAGGTAGCACAGATACGCAGTATTTT.

In this sample, this clone turned up once. V is TRBV5-4 and J is TRBJ2-5, with D tentatively TRBD1 (5 bases). The germline gives CDR1 SGHNT, CDR2 YYREEE (reference sequence). V dropped 1 base and J dropped 7 bases, with 26 bases sitting between them. This CDR3 is 18 amino acids long. CDR3 DNA sequence: TGTGCCAGCAGCTTGTTCGGGCAGGGAAGGGATTTGTGGTTGACCCAGTACTTC. It is translated as CASSLFGQGRDLWLTQYF.

The chain combines TRBV5-4 with TRBJ1-3; D gene unclear. The CDR3 covers 14 residues. Looked up from germline, CDR1 is SGHNT and CDR2 is YYREEE (reference sequence). Trimming cost V 0 bases and J 0 bases, with 4 bases left between them. CDR3 region: CASSLELSGNTIYF. DNA of the CDR3: TGTGCCAGCAGCTTGGAACTCTCTGGAAACACCATATATTTT. The whole variable domain, remainder taken from reference TRBV5-4 and TRBJ1-3, is ETGVTQSPTHLIKTRGQQVTLRCSSQSGHNTVSWYQQALGQGPQFIFQYYREEENGRGNFPPRFSGLQFPNYSSELNVNALELDDSALYLCASSLELSGNTIYFGEGSWLTVV.

The CDR3 DNA reads as TGTGCCAGCTCGTTCGGGACAGGCTCCTACGAGCAGTACTTC. Its translation is CASSFGTGSYEQYF. The chain employs TRBV18 and TRBJ2-7, with TRBD1 matching over 8 bases. In germline, CDR1 is KGHSH, CDR2 LQKENI. The CDR3 is 14 residues long. With V trimmed by 6 bases and J by 0 bases, 4 bases remained unmatched.

The chain couples TRBV7-6 to TRBJ2-5; the D gene is possibly TRBD1 (5 bases). Trimming removed 0 bases from V and 1 base from J, with 9 bases in between. CDR3 length: 15 residues. The germline CDR1 and CDR2 sequences are SGHVS and FNYEAQ. The CDR3 loop reads CASSLASGLQETQYF. DNA of the CDR3: TGTGCCAGCAGCTTAGCCTCAGGGCTCCAAGAGACCCAGTACTTC. The full variable domain, in which reference TRBV7-6 and TRBJ2-5 provide the parts outside the CDR3, is GAGVSQSPRYKVTKRGQDVALRCDPISGHVSLYWYRQALGQGPEFLTYFNYEAQQDKSGLPNDRFSAERPEGSISTLTIQRTEQRDSAMYRCASSLASGLQETQYFGPGTRLLVL.

This clone was recorded once. This chain joins TRBV29-1 and TRBJ1-2; unclear D gene. Germline V gene lookup returns CDR1 SQVTM and CDR2 ANQGSEA. The germline V and J ends were trimmed by 6 bases and 4 bases, with 15 bases remaining between them. The length of the CDR3 is 13 residues. The CDR3 loop reads CSVTMEGSYGYTF. In nucleotides, the CDR3 is TGCAGCGTCACGATGGAGGGTTCCTATGGCTACACCTTC.

This clone was seen only a few times. The genes are TRBV5-6 and TRBJ2-2, with 10 bases fitting TRBD1. The CDR3 totals 15 residues. The germline gives CDR1 SGHDT, CDR2 YYEEEE. Losses at the gene ends were 4 bases for V and 5 bases for J; bases not matched to a gene: 5. CDR3 DNA: TGTGCCAGCAGCAAGAGGGACAGGGGAACCGGGGAGCTGTTTTTT. This encodes CASSKRDRGTGELFF.

There are a few counts of this clone. The chain employs TRBV7-3 and TRBJ2-1; TRBD1 matches at 8 bases. CDR1 and CDR2 (germline): SGHTA, FQGTGA. CDR3 length: 16 residues. With V trimmed by 4 bases and J by 6 bases, 11 bases remained unmatched. CDR3 coding DNA: TGTGCCAGCAGCTCGGACGGGACAGGAAAAGCCAATGAGCAGTTCTTC. Its protein is CASSSDGTGKANEQFF.

In regard to this clone: The sample holds other DNA sequences that translate to the same CDR3. V gene TRBV5-1 combines with J gene TRBJ1-2, with D perhaps TRBD1 (5 bases). The germline CDR1 and CDR2 sequences are SGHRS and YFSETQ. The length of the CDR3 is 14 residues. With 0 bases removed from V and 1 base from J, the gap between germline ends came to 7 bases. The CDR3 is CASSLEGVNYGYTF. The CDR3 DNA reads as TGCGCCAGCAGCTTGGAAGGGGTTAACTATGGCTACACCTTC. Using reference TRBV5-1 and TRBJ1-2 for the parts outside the CDR3, the full variable domain is KAGVTQTPRYLIKTRGQQVTLSCSPISGHRSVSWYQQTPGQGLQFLFEYFSETQRNKGNFPGRFSGRQFSNSRSEMNVSTLELGDSALYLCASSLEGVNYGYTFGSGTRLTVV.

The sample holds a few counts of this clone. The CDR3 protein is CASTSGGASTDTQYF. DNA of the CDR3: TGTGCCAGCACTAGCGGGGGGGCCAGCACAGATACGCAGTATTTT. The V gene is TRBV6-4, the J gene TRBJ2-3; 12 bases map to TRBD2. The germline gives CDR1 MRHNA, CDR2 SNTAGT. The CDR3 is made up of 15 amino acids. V shed 7 bases and J 0 bases; nucleotides not matched to a gene: 2.

J is TRBJ2-5 and V is TRBV6-1, with 9 bases aligning to TRBD1. CDR1 MNHNS and CDR2 SASEGT come from the germline V gene. The J segment lost 5 bases and the V segment lost 6 bases, leaving 7 bases of the junction unmatched. The length of the CDR3 is 14 residues. The CDR3 nucleotides are TGTGCCAGCAGCCTGGACAGGGGAAGGGAGACCCAGTACTTC. It yields the protein CASSLDRGRETQYF.

This clone was picked up a small number of times. The CDR3, as DNA: TGCGCCAGCAGCTTTACCGGGGGGCTCACTGAAGCTTTCTTT. Protein: CASSFTGGLTEAFF. V is TRBV5-1 and J is TRBJ1-1; TRBD1 is a possible D gene (6 bases). Germline CDR1 and CDR2: SGHRS and YFSETQ. The CDR3 is 14 amino acids. Trimming took 2 bases from V and 4 from J, leaving 12 bases between them.

The J gene is TRBJ1-2, the V gene TRBV7-9; tentatively, D is TRBD1 (5 bases). The CDR3 covers 17 residues. V was trimmed by 2 bases and J by 3 bases, leaving 19 bases between them. Germline V gene data show CDR1 as SEHNR and CDR2 as FQNEAQ (reference sequence). CDR3 loop: CASSLTGATSNYYGYTF. CDR3 in DNA: TGTGCCAGCAGCTTAACAGGCGCCACCTCTAATTACTATGGCTACACCTTC.

The genes are TRBV7-2 and TRBJ2-3; perhaps TRBD1 as D (5 bases). Germline lookup yields CDR1 SGHTA and CDR2 FQGNSA. Between the trimmed V and J ends, which lost 5 bases and 4 bases, there was a span of 13 bases. The CDR3 spans 14 residues. The CDR3 region has the DNA TGTGCCAGCAGCCCCAGACCCAGGGCAGATACGCAGTATTTT. This encodes CASSPRPRADTQYF.

This chain uses TRBV19 with TRBJ2-1; 11 bases align to TRBD2. The germline V gene encodes CDR1 LNHDA and CDR2 SQIVND (reference sequence). The length of the CDR3 is 15 residues. After removal of 7 bases from V and 4 bases from J, the junction contained 6 bases not matched to a gene. CDR3 nucleotides: TGTGCCAGTACAACACTAGCGGGAGCATACAATGAGCAGTTCTTC. This translates into CASTTLAGAYNEQFF.

The rearrangement uses TRBV15 and TRBJ1-5, with a possible D match to TRBD1 (6 bases). CDR3 length equals 14 residues. The germline CDR1 and CDR2 sequences are LNHNV and YYDKDF (reference sequence). V lost 3 bases and J 4 bases, leaving 10 bases between the germline ends. CDR3 in DNA: TGTGCCACCAGCAGCAACAGGGAAAATCAGCCCCAGCATTTT. Protein sequence: CATSSNRENQPQHF.

J is TRBJ2-2 and V is TRBV30; TRBD2 matches at 7 bases. Looked up from germline, CDR1 is GTSNPN and CDR2 is SVGIG (reference sequence). V shed 3 bases and J 5 bases; nucleotides not matched to a gene: 9. CDR3 size: 15 residues. The CDR3 loop reads CAWSLGLPGTGELFF. In DNA form, the CDR3 reads TGTGCCTGGAGCCTGGGACTACCGGGAACCGGGGAGCTGTTTTTT.

This clone has just a few counts. This chain joins TRBV10-3 and TRBJ2-5; tentative D call: TRBD2 (6 bases). The V end was cut by 8 bases, the J end by 5 bases, with 6 bases between. CDR3 size: 10 residues. In germline, CDR1 is ENHRY, CDR2 SYGVKD. The CDR3 nucleotides are TGTGCCATCGGAGGGGAGACCCAGTACTTC. It codes for CAIGGETQYF.

V gene TRBV28 combines with J gene TRBJ1-2; TRBD1 aligns across 9 bases. CDR3 size: 15 residues. Trimming removed 8 bases from V and 2 bases from J; junction bases left unmatched: 9. CDR1 is MDHEN, CDR2 SYDVKM, per germline. Here the CDR3 reads CASRLEQGANYGYTF. The CDR3 bases are TGTGCCAGCCGACTCGAACAGGGGGCCAACTATGGCTACACCTTC.

The chain employs TRBV7-2 and TRBJ2-2, with a tentative D call TRBD1 (5 bases). Trimming removed 2 bases at V and 5 bases at J, with 12 bases between. Germline V lookup: CDR1 SGHTA, CDR2 FQGNSA. This CDR3 comprises 15 residues. The CDR3, as DNA: TGTGCCAGCAGCTTAAGGCAGGGTGGAACCGGGGAGCTGTTTTTT. It translates to CASSLRQGGTGELFF.

The rearrangement joins TRBV30 to TRBJ2-2; D remains unclear. CDR3 length: 14 residues. V was trimmed by 1 base and J by 1 base, leaving 7 bases between them. CDR1 and CDR2 from the germline V gene are GTSNPN and SVGIG (reference sequence). As DNA, the CDR3 is TGTGCCTGGAGTGGACTCTTGAACACCGGGGAGCTGTTTTTT. Its translation: CAWSGLLNTGELFF.

The chain couples TRBV11-2 to TRBJ2-5; 11 positions match TRBD2. CDR3 length: 15 residues. V lost 4 bases, J lost 5 bases, and 6 bases stayed unmatched. Per germline, CDR1 SGHAT and CDR2 FQNNGV. CDR3 region: CASSWGLAELETQYF. The CDR3, as DNA: TGTGCCAGCAGCTGGGGACTAGCGGAGCTCGAGACCCAGTACTTC.

V is TRBV14 and J is TRBJ1-1; D unclear. Germline loops: CDR1 SGHDN, CDR2 FVKESK. This CDR3 is built from 14 residues. Trimming stripped 4 bases from V and 4 bases from J, with 13 bases between. CDR3 protein: CASSRAGEATEAFF. DNA for the CDR3: TGTGCCAGCAGCCGAGCCGGGGAGGCCACTGAAGCTTTCTTT.

The chain recombines TRBV19 with TRBJ2-1; 9 bases are shared with TRBD1. Losses at the gene ends were 3 bases for V and 6 bases for J; bases not matched to a gene: 6. The length of the CDR3 is 15 residues. In germline, CDR1 is LNHDA, CDR2 SQIVND (reference sequence). As DNA, the CDR3 is TGTGCCAGTAGTATTCTCCGGGACAGGGTCAATGAGCAGTTCTTC. Its translation is CASSILRDRVNEQFF.

The chain is built from TRBV7-3 and TRBJ2-2, with D tentatively TRBD2 (5 bases). V lost 4 bases and J 7 bases, leaving 10 bases between the germline ends. The CDR3 runs to 13 residues. Germline V gene lookup returns CDR1 SGHTA and CDR2 FQGTGA. CDR3 sequence: CASSSPGGGELFF. DNA of the CDR3: TGTGCCAGCAGCTCCCCAGGAGGCGGGGAGCTGTTTTTT.

V and J are TRBV15 and TRBJ1-1; a weak D match, TRBD1 (5 bases). Trimming removed 5 bases at V and 3 bases at J, with 13 bases between. The CDR3 is 14 amino acids. CDR1 and CDR2 (germline): LNHNV, YYDKDF (reference sequence). CDR3 nucleotide sequence: TGTGCCACCAGCGGAAGTATCAGGGACACTGAAGCTTTCTTT. It specifies CATSGSIRDTEAFF. Filled out from reference TRBV15 and TRBJ1-1, the complete variable domain reads DAMVIQNPRYQVTQFGKPVTLSCSQTLNHNVMYWYQQKSSQAPKLLFHYYDKDFNNEADTPDNFQSRRPNTSFCFLDIRSPGLGDTAMYLCATSGSIRDTEAFFGQGTRLTVV.

V gene TRBV7-9 combines with J gene TRBJ1-1, with D tentatively TRBD1 (5 bases). V was trimmed by 2 bases and J by 3 bases, leaving 13 bases between them. The CDR3 spans 15 residues. Per germline, CDR1 SEHNR and CDR2 FQNEAQ (reference sequence). The chain's CDR3 is CASSLRGQGHTEAFF. CDR3 DNA sequence: TGTGCCAGCAGCTTAAGAGGCCAGGGCCACACTGAAGCTTTCTTT.

The chain is built from TRBV25-1 and TRBJ2-2; TRBD1 matches at 9 bases. This CDR3 region has 15 residues. V trimming: 5 bases; J trimming: 0 bases; junction bases outside the gene matches: 1. Germline loops: CDR1 MGHDK, CDR2 SYGVNS. The CDR3 nucleotides read TGTGCCAGCAGTCGGGACAGGGCGAACACCGGGGAGCTGTTTTTT. This codes for CASSRDRANTGELFF.